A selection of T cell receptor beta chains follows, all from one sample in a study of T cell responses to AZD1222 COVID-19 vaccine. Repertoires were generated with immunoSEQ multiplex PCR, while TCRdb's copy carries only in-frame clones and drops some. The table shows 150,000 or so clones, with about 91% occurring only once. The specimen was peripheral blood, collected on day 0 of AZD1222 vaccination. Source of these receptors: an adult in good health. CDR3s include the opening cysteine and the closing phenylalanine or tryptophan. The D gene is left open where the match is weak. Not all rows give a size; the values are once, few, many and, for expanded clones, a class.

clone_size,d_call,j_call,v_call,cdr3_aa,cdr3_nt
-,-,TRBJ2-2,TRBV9,CASSVAGRGNTGELFF,TGTGCCAGCAGCGTAGCTGGGCGGGGGAACACCGGGGAGCTGTTTTTT
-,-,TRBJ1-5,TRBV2,CASVMGSNQPQHF,TGTGCCAGCGTCATGGGAAGCAATCAGCCCCAGCATTTT
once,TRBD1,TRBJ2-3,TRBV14,CASSLRVTGVSTDTQYF,TGTGCCAGCAGCCTCAGGGTCACAGGGGTATCGACAGATACGCAGTATTTT
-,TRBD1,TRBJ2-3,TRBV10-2,CASIRRTGRNTDTQYF,TGCGCCAGCATTCGACGGACAGGGAGGAACACAGATACGCAGTATTTT
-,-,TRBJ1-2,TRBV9,CASSVDPVYGYTF,TGTGCCAGCAGCGTAGACCCAGTATATGGCTACACCTTC
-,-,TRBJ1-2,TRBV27,CASRSGQTNYGYTF,TGTGCCAGCAGATCGGGACAAACTAACTATGGCTACACCTTC
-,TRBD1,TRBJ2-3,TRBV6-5,CASSYHGTGGADTQYF,TGTGCCAGCAGTTACCATGGGACAGGGGGCGCAGATACGCAGTATTTT
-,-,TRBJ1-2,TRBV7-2,CASSLNQGPYGYTF,TGTGCCAGCAGCTTAAATCAGGGTCCCTATGGCTACACCTTC
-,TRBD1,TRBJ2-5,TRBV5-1,CASSLTGWGETQYF,TGCGCCAGCAGCCTGACAGGGTGGGGAGAGACCCAGTACTTC
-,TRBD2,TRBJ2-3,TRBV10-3,CAITKGLAETDTQYF,TGTGCCATCACCAAAGGACTAGCGGAAACAGATACGCAGTATTTT
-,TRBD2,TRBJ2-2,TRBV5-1,CASSLALAGGDAGELFF,TGCGCCAGCAGCTTGGCACTAGCGGGAGGTGACGCCGGGGAGCTGTTTTTT
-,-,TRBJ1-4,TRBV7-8,CASSFDGAGAEKLFF,TGTGCCAGCAGCTTTGATGGGGCGGGGGCGGAAAAACTGTTTTTT
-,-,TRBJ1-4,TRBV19,CASCLRQATNEKLFF,TGTGCCAGTTGCCTCCGACAGGCAACTAATGAAAAACTGTTTTTT
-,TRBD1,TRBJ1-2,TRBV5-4,CASSPDRGPYGYTF,TGTGCCAGCAGCCCTGACAGGGGCCCCTATGGCTACACCTTC
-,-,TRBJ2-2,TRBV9,CASSVEVGRDTGELFF,TGTGCCAGCAGCGTAGAGGTGGGAAGGGACACCGGGGAGCTGTTTTTT
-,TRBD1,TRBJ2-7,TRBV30,CAYLPQGAKYEQYF,TGTGCATATCTACCCCAGGGGGCTAAATACGAGCAGTACTTC
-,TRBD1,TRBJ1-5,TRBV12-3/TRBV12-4,CASDRANNQPQHF,TGTGCCAGTGACAGGGCTAACAATCAGCCCCAGCATTTT
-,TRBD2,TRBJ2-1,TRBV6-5,CASSQGLAYYNEQFF,TGTGCCAGCAGTCAGGGACTAGCTTACTACAATGAGCAGTTCTTC
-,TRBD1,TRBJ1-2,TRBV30,CAYRDRGTNYGYTF,TGTGCCTACCGGGACAGGGGGACAAACTATGGCTACACCTTC
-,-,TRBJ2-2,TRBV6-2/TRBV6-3,CASSYSVTGTGELFF,TGTGCCAGCAGTTATTCGGTTACGGGCACCGGGGAGCTGTTTTTT
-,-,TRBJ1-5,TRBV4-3,CASSQVGGLGQPQHF,TGCGCCAGCAGCCAAGTGGGGGGCTTGGGTCAGCCCCAGCATTTT
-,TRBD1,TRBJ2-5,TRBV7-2,CASSLAPGGGETQYF,TGTGCCAGCAGCTTAGCCCCAGGGGGCGGGGAGACCCAGTACTTC
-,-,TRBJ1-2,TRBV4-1,CASSQDRGTMVGYTF,TGCGCCAGCAGCCAAGATCGGGGGACAATGGTGGGCTACACCTTC
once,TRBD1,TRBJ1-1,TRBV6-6,CASSPIRGGQGNTEAFF,TGTGCCAGCAGTCCAATACGGGGTGGACAGGGGAACACTGAAGCTTTCTTT
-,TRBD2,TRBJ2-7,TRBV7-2,CASSLGLNTASGSYEQYF,TGTGCCAGCAGCTTAGGATTAAATACGGCTAGCGGGAGTTACGAGCAGTACTTC
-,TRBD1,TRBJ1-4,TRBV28,CASSAPGQGNEKLFF,TGTGCCAGCAGTGCGCCTGGACAGGGGAACGAAAAACTGTTTTTT
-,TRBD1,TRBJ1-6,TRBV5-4,CASSLRDRGNSPLHF,TGTGCCAGCAGTTTAAGGGACAGGGGTAATTCACCCCTCCACTTT
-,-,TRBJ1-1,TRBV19,CASSIQGTEAFF,TGTGCCAGTAGCATACAAGGCACTGAAGCTTTCTTT
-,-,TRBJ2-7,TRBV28,CASMESSYEQYF,TGTGCCAGCATGGAGAGCTCCTACGAGCAGTACTTC
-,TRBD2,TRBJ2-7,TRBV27,CASRSGGSRPYEQYF,TGTGCCAGCAGATCAGGCGGGAGTAGGCCCTACGAGCAGTACTTC
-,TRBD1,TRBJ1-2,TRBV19,CASSPLTGAYGYTF,TGTGCCAGTAGCCCCTTAACAGGGGCTTATGGCTACACCTTC
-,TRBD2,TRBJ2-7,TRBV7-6,CASSPGTSGGYYEQYF,TGTGCCAGCAGCCCCGGGACTAGCGGGGGATACTACGAGCAGTACTTC
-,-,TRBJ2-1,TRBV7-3,CASSPRGGGSYNEQFF,TGTGCCAGCAGCCCAAGGGGGGGAGGCTCCTACAATGAGCAGTTCTTC
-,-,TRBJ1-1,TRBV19,CASSMRISNTEAFF,TGTGCCAGTAGTATGAGGATCTCGAACACTGAAGCTTTCTTT
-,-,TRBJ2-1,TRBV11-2,CASDHRFGNEQFF,TGTGCCAGCGATCACAGGTTTGGGAATGAGCAGTTCTTC
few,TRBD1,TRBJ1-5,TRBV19,CASSGTGDGNQPQHF,TGTGCCAGTAGTGGGACAGGGGACGGCAATCAGCCCCAGCATTTT
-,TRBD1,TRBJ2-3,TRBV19,CASRTDRGSTDTQYF,TGTGCCAGTAGGACCGACAGGGGAAGCACAGATACGCAGTATTTT
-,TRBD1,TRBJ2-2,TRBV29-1,CSVKDRAGDGELFF,TGCAGCGTTAAAGACAGGGCTGGAGACGGGGAGCTGTTTTTT
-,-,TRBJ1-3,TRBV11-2,CASSLTDRSLYSGNTIYF,TGTGCCAGCAGCTTAACCGACAGGTCACTCTACTCTGGAAACACCATATATTTT
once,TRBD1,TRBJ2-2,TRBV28,CASSFGGFGGTGNTGELFF,TGTGCCAGCAGTTTTGGGGGTTTCGGCGGGACAGGAAACACCGGGGAGCTGTTTTTT
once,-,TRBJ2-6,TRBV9,CASSVDPFFGEVGANVLTF,TGTGCCAGCAGCGTAGACCCGTTCTTCGGGGAAGTTGGAGCCAACGTCCTGACTTTC